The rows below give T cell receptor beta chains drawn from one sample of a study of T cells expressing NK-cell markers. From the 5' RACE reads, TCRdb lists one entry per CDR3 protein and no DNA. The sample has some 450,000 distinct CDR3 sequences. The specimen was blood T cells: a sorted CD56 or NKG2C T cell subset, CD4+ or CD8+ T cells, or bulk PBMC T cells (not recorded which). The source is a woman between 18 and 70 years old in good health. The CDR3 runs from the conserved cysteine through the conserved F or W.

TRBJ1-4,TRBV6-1,CASTVGAATNEKLFF
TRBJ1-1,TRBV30,CAWNSRADTEAFF
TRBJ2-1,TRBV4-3,CASSQDKKQGGYNEQFF
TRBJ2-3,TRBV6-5,CASSYLATSDTDTQYF
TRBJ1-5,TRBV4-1,CASSTQRGGLDQPQHF
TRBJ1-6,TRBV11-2,CASSLATQNSPLHF
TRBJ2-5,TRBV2,CASRWDTQETQYF
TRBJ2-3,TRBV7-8,CASSLAPKLAGGGTDTQYF
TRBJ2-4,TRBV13,CASSLVVGLAKNIQYF
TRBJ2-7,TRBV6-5,CASSYSAGALRYEQYF